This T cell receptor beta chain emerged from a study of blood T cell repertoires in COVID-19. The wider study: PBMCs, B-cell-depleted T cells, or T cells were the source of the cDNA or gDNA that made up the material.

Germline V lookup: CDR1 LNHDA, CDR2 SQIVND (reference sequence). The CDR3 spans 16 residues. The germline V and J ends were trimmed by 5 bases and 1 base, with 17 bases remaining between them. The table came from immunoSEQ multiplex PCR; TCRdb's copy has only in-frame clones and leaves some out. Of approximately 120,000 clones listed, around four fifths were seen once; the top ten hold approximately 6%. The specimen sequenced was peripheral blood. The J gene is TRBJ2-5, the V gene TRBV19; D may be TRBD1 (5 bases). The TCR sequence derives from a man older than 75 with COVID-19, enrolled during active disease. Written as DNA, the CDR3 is TGTGCCAGTAGTGTATGGGGCCCCCCGGTCCAAGAGACCCAGTACTTC. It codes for CASSVWGPPVQETQYF.